One and the same sample provided the 23 T cell receptor beta chains below, sequenced in a study of blood T cell repertoires in COVID-19. Using immunoSEQ multiplex PCR, the repertoire was profiled, and TCRdb retains in-frame clones only, with some absent. This sample has 200,000 to 250,000 clones, with over 80% found just once. The sequenced material came from peripheral blood. The receptor set was obtained from a man aged 30 to 45 with COVID-19, enrolled during active disease.

V usage is TRBV30 and J usage is TRBJ2-7; 8 bases align to TRBD1. This CDR3 spans 11 amino acids. Germline CDR1 and CDR2: GTSNPN and SVGIG (reference sequence). With V trimmed by 8 bases and J by 3 bases, 3 bases remained unmatched. CDR3 in amino acids: CAGGTGYEQYF. The CDR3 region has the DNA TGTGCCGGGGGGACAGGCTACGAGCAGTACTTC.

The table lists this clone with a count of one. The chain links TRBV7-2 to TRBJ2-1; 8 bases align to TRBD2. In germline, CDR1 is SGHTA, CDR2 FQGNSA. The CDR3 runs to 14 residues. V lost 5 bases to trimming and J lost 10 bases; unmatched junction nucleotides: 10. DNA of the CDR3: TGTGCCAGCAGCACTAGCGGAGCGACGTGGGAGCAGTTCTTC. Residues: CASSTSGATWEQFF.

The gene calls are TRBV6-2 or TRBV6-3 and TRBJ2-2; TRBD2 agrees at 15 bases. The J segment lost 6 bases and the V segment lost 4 bases, leaving 15 bases of the junction unmatched. Germline values: CDR1 MNHEY, CDR2 SVGEGT. This CDR3 spans 20 amino acids. DNA of the CDR3: TGTGCCAGCAGTTCCCGGACTAGCGGGAGGGATCCGAGGGGAGCCGGGGAGCTGTTTTTT. Protein sequence: CASSSRTSGRDPRGAGELFF.

The chain carries TRBV6-5 and TRBJ2-1; a weak D match, TRBD1 (5 bases). The length of the CDR3 is 13 residues. Deletions cut 6 bases from V and 6 bases from J, with 12 bases between. The germline V gene encodes CDR1 MNHEY and CDR2 SVGAGI. The CDR3 DNA is TGTGCCAGCAGAAGGGGTTTTGGCAATGAGCAGTTCTTC. It is translated as CASRRGFGNEQFF.

Worth noting for this clone: A read error may account for a junction end that differs from germline. The chain combines TRBV6-5 with TRBJ2-7; 7 nucleotides line up with TRBD1. Germline V gene lookup returns CDR1 MNHEY and CDR2 SVGAGI. The CDR3 has 15 residues. CDR3 in amino acids: CASSYSSRGSSEQYF. DNA of the CDR3: TGTGCCAGCAGTTACTCGAGCAGGGGGTCCTCCGAGCAGTACTTC.

The rearrangement joins TRBV6-2 or TRBV6-3 to TRBJ2-5, with 9 positions matching TRBD1. V was pared by 5 bases and J by 3 bases, with 4 bases of the junction left unmatched. This CDR3 has 14 residues. Per the germline V gene, CDR1 is MNHEY and CDR2 is SVGEGT. CDR3 in amino acids: CASSRRQGEETQYF. In nucleotides, the CDR3 is TGTGCCAGCAGTCGCCGACAGGGGGAAGAGACCCAGTACTTC.

V usage is TRBV9 and J usage is TRBJ2-3, with D unresolved. In germline, CDR1 is SGDLS, CDR2 YYNGEE. Trimming shortened V by 4 bases and J by 0 bases, and 9 bases separated the two germline ends. CDR3 length: 14 residues. This chain's CDR3 is CASSSATSTDTQYF. DNA of the CDR3: TGTGCCAGCAGCTCAGCGACTAGCACAGATACGCAGTATTTT.

This chain connects TRBV19 to TRBJ1-2; TRBD1 is a possible D gene (5 bases). Germline V gene data show CDR1 as LNHDA and CDR2 as SQIVND (reference sequence). This CDR3 region has 15 residues. Trimming shortened V by 4 bases and J by 4 bases, and 16 bases separated the two germline ends. The CDR3 DNA is TGTGCCAGTAGTACAGACCTGACAGCATCCTATGGCTACACCTTC. Protein product: CASSTDLTASYGYTF.

This chain connects TRBV11-2 to TRBJ1-2; D remains unclear. The CDR3 loop spans 13 amino acids. Germline V gene sequence: CDR1 SGHAT, CDR2 FQNNGV. V was clipped by 3 bases and J by 3 bases, with 8 bases between them. The CDR3 loop is CASSFGQDYGYTF. The CDR3 bases are TGTGCCAGCAGCTTTGGGCAAGACTATGGCTACACCTTC. The complete variable domain, with remaining parts taken from reference TRBV11-2 and TRBJ1-2, reads EAGVAQSPRYKIIEKRQSVAFWCNPISGHATLYWYQQILGQGPKLLIQFQNNGVVDDSQLPKDRFSAERLKGVDSTLKIQPAKLEDSAVYLCASSFGQDYGYTFGSGTRLTVV.

The rearrangement links TRBV7-2 to TRBJ1-3; no clear D gene. The CDR3 consists of 15 residues. V was trimmed by 5 bases and J by 4 bases, leaving 15 bases between them. CDR1 and CDR2 (germline): SGHTA, FQGNSA. CDR3 DNA sequence: TGTGCCAGCAGCGGCGGGCCTTCGGCGGGAAACACCATATATTTT. Its translation is CASSGGPSAGNTIYF. The entire variable domain, with the rest obtained from reference TRBV7-2 and TRBJ1-3, is as follows: GAGVSQSPSNKVTEKGKDVELRCDPISGHTALYWYRQSLGQGLEFLIYFQGNSAPDKSGLPSDRFSAERTGGSVSTLTIQRTQQEDSAVYLCASSGGPSAGNTIYFGEGSWLTVV.

The rearrangement uses TRBV18 and TRBJ2-3, with a tentative D call TRBD2 (6 bases). CDR1 and CDR2 from the germline V gene are KGHSH and LQKENI. Trimming removed 9 bases from V and 6 bases from J, with 16 bases in between. This CDR3 has 13 amino acids. CDR3 amino acids: CASSDGRGDTQYF. As DNA, the CDR3 is TGTGCCAGTTCCGACGGGCGGGGCGATACGCAGTATTTT.

This sequence joins TRBV7-2 and TRBJ1-1; unclear D gene. CDR1 is SGHTA and CDR2 is FQGNSA in the germline V gene. Trimming stripped 1 base from V and 5 bases from J, with 11 bases between. This CDR3 comprises 14 residues. The CDR3 region is CASSLGLDRTEAFF. DNA of the CDR3: TGTGCCAGCAGCTTAGGATTAGATAGAACTGAAGCTTTCTTT.

This chain uses TRBV28 with TRBJ2-7; 9 positions match TRBD2. CDR3 length equals 16 residues. The V segment lost 2 bases and the J segment 3 bases; nucleotides outside the gene matches: 8. CDR1 is MDHEN, CDR2 SYDVKM, per germline. The DNA of the CDR3 is TGTGCCAGCAGTTTAGGGAGCGGGGGGCCCTTCTACGAGCAGTACTTC. Its translation is CASSLGSGGPFYEQYF.

V usage is TRBV6-6 and J usage is TRBJ1-2; 11 bases agree with TRBD1. The CDR3 runs 18 residues. V gave up 5 bases and J gave up 7 bases; unmatched junction bases: 18. Germline lookup yields CDR1 MNHNY and CDR2 SVGAGI (reference sequence). DNA for the CDR3: TGTGCCAGCAGTCCTGGACAGGGGGCTTTGGGACGGTTGGCTGGCTACACCTTC. Translating it yields CASSPGQGALGRLAGYTF.

CDR3 residues: CASTKPSGGGYTF. DNA for the CDR3: TGTGCCAGCACCAAACCTTCCGGGGGTGGCTACACCTTC. J is TRBJ1-2 and V is TRBV28; the D gene is possibly TRBD1 (5 bases). The CDR3 is made up of 13 amino acids. Germline lookup yields CDR1 MDHEN and CDR2 SYDVKM. V lost 7 bases, J lost 7 bases, and 16 bases lay in between.

The rearrangement uses TRBV9 and TRBJ2-5, with 7 bases matching TRBD2. The germline gives CDR1 SGDLS, CDR2 YYNGEE. V gave up 0 bases and J gave up 5 bases; unmatched junction bases: 4. The CDR3 covers 14 residues. The chain's CDR3 is CASSVGILAETQYF. CDR3 coding DNA: TGTGCCAGCAGCGTAGGTATACTAGCGGAGACCCAGTACTTC.

Here the CDR3 DNA reads TGTGCCAGCAGCTTAAACGGCGGGAGGTCCTACAATGAGCAGTTCTTC. Residues: CASSLNGGRSYNEQFF. The V call is TRBV7-3, the J call TRBJ2-1; the match to TRBD2 covers 8 bases. V gave up 1 base and J gave up 1 base; unmatched junction bases: 3. This CDR3 is built from 16 residues. The germline V gene has CDR1 SGHTA and CDR2 FQGTGA. The variable domain in full, completed from reference TRBV7-3 and TRBJ2-1, reads GAGVSQTPSNKVTEKGKYVELRCDPISGHTALYWYRQSLGQGPEFLIYFQGTGAADDSGLPNDRFFAVRPEGSVSTLKIQRTERGDSAVYLCASSLNGGRSYNEQFFGPGTRLTVL.

The chain links TRBV3-1 (or the pseudogene TRBV3-2) to TRBJ1-4; 8 bases agree with TRBD1. CDR1 and CDR2 from the germline V gene are LGHDT and YNNKEL (reference sequence). V was pared by 2 bases and J by 2 bases, with 4 bases of the junction left unmatched. The CDR3 consists of 16 residues. CDR3 protein: CASSQRTGRTNEKLFF. In nucleotides, the CDR3 is TGTGCCAGCAGCCAAAGGACAGGGAGGACTAATGAAAAACTGTTTTTT.

This clone has a handful of counts. V is TRBV9 and J is TRBJ2-1, with unresolved D. The V and J ends lost 0 bases and 10 bases respectively, with 11 bases between them. The germline V gene encodes CDR1 SGDLS and CDR2 YYNGEE. CDR3 length equals 13 residues. CDR3 DNA sequence: TGTGCCAGCAGCGTAGCAAATAGCATGGAGCAGTTCTTC. Its translation is CASSVANSMEQFF.

The J gene is TRBJ2-7, the V gene TRBV13, with a weak D call TRBD1 (5 bases). CDR1 is PRHDT, CDR2 FYEKMQ, per germline (reference sequence). Trimming pared 3 bases from V and 3 bases from J, leaving 9 bases between. The CDR3 extends over 13 amino acids. The CDR3 region is CASSFQGIYEQYF. The CDR3 region has the DNA TGTGCCAGCAGCTTTCAGGGAATCTACGAGCAGTACTTC.

V usage is TRBV7-9 and J usage is TRBJ1-1; 9 nucleotides match TRBD1. The germline V gene encodes CDR1 SEHNR and CDR2 FQNEAQ (reference sequence). The CDR3 has 15 amino acids. V lost 4 bases and J lost 6; bases outside the gene matches: 9. CDR3 nucleotide sequence: TGTGCCAGCAGCTCCAAACAGGGGGCTGAGCCTGAAGCTTTCTTT. Amino acids: CASSSKQGAEPEAFF.

This rearrangement joins TRBV25-1 to TRBJ1-4; D is ambiguous. CDR3 length: 15 residues. Germline V gives CDR1 MGHDK, CDR2 SYGVNS. The germline V and J ends were trimmed by 3 bases and 2 bases, with 10 bases remaining between them. The CDR3 DNA sequence: TGTGCCAGCAGTGATACGTCACGGACTAATGAAAAACTGTTTTTT. This sequence encodes CASSDTSRTNEKLFF.

V and J are TRBV7-3 and TRBJ2-7; 10 bases line up with TRBD1. Germline V gene lookup returns CDR1 SGHTA and CDR2 FQGTGA. The CDR3 spans 14 residues. V gave up 5 bases and J gave up 6 bases; unmatched junction bases: 7. CDR3: CASSPTGQGGEQYF. The CDR3 DNA reads as TGTGCCAGCAGCCCAACCGGACAGGGGGGCGAGCAGTACTTC.